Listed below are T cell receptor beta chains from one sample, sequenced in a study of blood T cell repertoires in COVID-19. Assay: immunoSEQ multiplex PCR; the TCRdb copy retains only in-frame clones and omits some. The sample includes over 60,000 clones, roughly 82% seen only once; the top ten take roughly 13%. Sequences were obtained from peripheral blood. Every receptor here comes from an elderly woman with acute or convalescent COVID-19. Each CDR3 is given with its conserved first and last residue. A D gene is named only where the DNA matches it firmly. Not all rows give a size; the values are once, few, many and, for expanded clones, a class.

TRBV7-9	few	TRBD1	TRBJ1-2	TGTGCCAGCAGCGGAATGGGGACAGGGGTCGGCTACACCTTC	CASSGMGTGVGYTF
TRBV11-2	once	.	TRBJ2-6	TGTGCCAGCAGCTTAGGGACAGGGGCCAACGTCCTGACTTTC	CASSLGTGANVLTF
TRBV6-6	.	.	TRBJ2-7	TGTGCCAGCAGTGGCGGGACCTACGAGCAGTACTTC	CASSGGTYEQYF
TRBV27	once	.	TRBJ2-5	TGTGCCAGCAGTTTACAGGGACTGCCGCCCCAAGAGACCCAGTACTTC	CASSLQGLPPQETQYF
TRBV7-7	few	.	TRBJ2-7	TGTGCCAGCAGCCCGGGTCTCTTACCCTCCTACGAGCAGTACTTC	CASSPGLLPSYEQYF
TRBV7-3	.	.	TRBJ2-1	TGTGCCAGCAGCCGGACGCGGGACTACAATGAGCAGTTCTTC	CASSRTRDYNEQFF
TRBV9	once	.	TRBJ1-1	TGTGCCAGCAGCGTAGTTCAGGGAGGGACTGAAGCTTTCTTT	CASSVVQGGTEAFF
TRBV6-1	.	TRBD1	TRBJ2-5	TGTGCCAGCAGTGAGGGACAGGGGGTGAAAGAGACCCAGTACTTC	CASSEGQGVKETQYF
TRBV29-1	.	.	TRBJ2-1	TGCAGCGGGGCTCAGAGTGAGCAGTTCTTC	CSGAQSEQFF
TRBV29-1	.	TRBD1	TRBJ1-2	TGCAGCGTTGAAGCCCCCCGGACAGGGTACTATGGCTACACCTTC	CSVEAPRTGYYGYTF
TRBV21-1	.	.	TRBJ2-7	TGTGCCAGCAGCAAAGAGAGCGGGACTAGCGGGAGTTACGAGCAGTACTTC	CASSKESGTSGSYEQYF
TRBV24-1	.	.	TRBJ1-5	TGTGCCACCAGTGGTCCTCGTGGCAATCAGCCCCAGCATTTT	CATSGPRGNQPQHF
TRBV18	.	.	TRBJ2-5	TGTGCCAGCTCACTTCTACAAGAGACCCAGTACTTC	CASSLLQETQYF
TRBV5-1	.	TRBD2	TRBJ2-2	TGCGCCAGCAGCTTGGTACTAGCGAGGACCGGGGAGCTGTTTTTT	CASSLVLARTGELFF
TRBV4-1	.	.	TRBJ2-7	TGCGCCAGCAGCCAAGATTGGCAGGGAAAGATCGAGCAGTACTTC	CASSQDWQGKIEQYF
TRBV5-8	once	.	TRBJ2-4	TGTGCCAGCAGCTCCTTGGGCAGAAACATTCAGTACTTC	CASSSLGRNIQYF
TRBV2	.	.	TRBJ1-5	TGTGCCAGCAACTGGGACAACTATAGCAATCAGCCCCAGCATTTT	CASNWDNYSNQPQHF
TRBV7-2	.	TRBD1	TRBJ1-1	TGTGCCAGCAGCCCTTGGACAGGGACACACACTGAAGCTTTCTTT	CASSPWTGTHTEAFF
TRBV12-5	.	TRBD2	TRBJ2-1	TGTGCTAGTGGTTTGGTTACGAACGGACTAGCGGGAGGCGTAGGTAGGGAAAATGAGCAGTTCTTC	CASGLVTNGLAGGVGRENEQFF
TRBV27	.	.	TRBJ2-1	TGTGCCAGCAGTTTAAGGCTAGTCAATGAGCAGTTCTTC	CASSLRLVNEQFF
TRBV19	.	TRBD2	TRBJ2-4	TGTGCCAGTAGTCCGCGGACTAGCGGAAACATTCAGTACTTC	CASSPRTSGNIQYF
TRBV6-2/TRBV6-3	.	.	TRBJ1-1	TGTGCCAGCAGTTACCCCGCGGGGAGCGCCAATGAAGCTTTCTTT	CASSYPAGSANEAFF
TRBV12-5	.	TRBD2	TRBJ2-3	TGTGCTAGTGGTTCTGGGACTAGCGGGAGATCAAGCACAGATACGCAGTATTTT	CASGSGTSGRSSTDTQYF
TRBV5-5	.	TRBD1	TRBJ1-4	TGTGCCAGCAGCTTGGCCGGACAGGGCTGGGGCGAGCCACAAAAACTGTTTTTT	CASSLAGQGWGEPQKLFF
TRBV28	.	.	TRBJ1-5	TGTGCCAGCACGGAGTGGAGTGTAAGTCAGCCCCAGCATTTT	CASTEWSVSQPQHF
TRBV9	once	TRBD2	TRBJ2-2	TGTGCCAGCAGCGTAGACGGGAGGCCGAACACCGGGGAGCTGTTTTTT	CASSVDGRPNTGELFF
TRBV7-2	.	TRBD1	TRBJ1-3	TGTGCCAGCAGCCGGGACAGGGTTTCTGGAAACACCATATATTTT	CASSRDRVSGNTIYF
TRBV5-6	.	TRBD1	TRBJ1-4	TGTGCCAGCAGCTCCCCGGGACAGGGTCGGGAGGGGAAGAATGAAAAACTGTTTTTT	CASSSPGQGREGKNEKLFF
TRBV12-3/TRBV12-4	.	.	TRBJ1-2	TGTGCCAGCCGGTCGGGGGGTAAGGACGGCTACACCTTC	CASRSGGKDGYTF
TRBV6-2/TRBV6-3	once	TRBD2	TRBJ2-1	TGTGCCAGCAGTTACAGGGCGGGAGTTGAGTTCTTC	CASSYRAGVEFF
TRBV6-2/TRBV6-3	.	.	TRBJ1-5	TGTGCCAGCAGCGAGGCAGGGGTCAATCAGCCCCAGCATTTT	CASSEAGVNQPQHF
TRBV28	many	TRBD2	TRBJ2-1	TGTGCCAGCAGTCCCTTAGCGGGAGGGGCTTTTGGTGAGCAGTTCTTC	CASSPLAGGAFGEQFF
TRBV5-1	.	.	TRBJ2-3	TGCGCCAGCAGGAACCCTACGAATACGCAGTATTTT	CASRNPTNTQYF
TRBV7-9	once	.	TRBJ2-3	TGTGCCGGCAGCCCGGGGGGCGGGGGCACAGATACGCAGTATTTT	CAGSPGGGGTDTQYF
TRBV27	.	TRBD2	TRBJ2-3	TGTGCCAGCAGTTTAGCGGGAGGGCTACCGTCCGGCACAGATACGCAGTATTTT	CASSLAGGLPSGTDTQYF
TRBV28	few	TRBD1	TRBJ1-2	TGTGCCAGCAGTCCTGCCCCTGGACAGGGCTACCATGGCTACACCTTC	CASSPAPGQGYHGYTF
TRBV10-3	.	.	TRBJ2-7	TGTGCCATCCGAACAGAGACATCCTACGAGCAGTACTTC	CAIRTETSYEQYF
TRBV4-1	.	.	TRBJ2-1	TGCGCCAGCAGCCCTAAACGGCTAGACGGTACGGTTTATGAGCAGTTCTTC	CASSPKRLDGTVYEQFF
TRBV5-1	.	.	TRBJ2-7	TGCGCCAGCAAAAAGAGCAGCACTAACCTAAACGAGCAGTACTTC	CASKKSSTNLNEQYF
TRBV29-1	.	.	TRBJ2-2	TGCAGCGCTACGAGGGGGAGCGGGGAGCTGTTTTTT	CSATRGSGELFF
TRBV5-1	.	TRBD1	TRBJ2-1	TGCGCCAGCAGCTTGGGGGGACAGGGGTTTTCGAATGAGCAGTTCTTC	CASSLGGQGFSNEQFF
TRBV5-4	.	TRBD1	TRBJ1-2	TGTGCCAGCAGCTTGGCGCCCGACAGGGTGTATTATGGCTACACCTTC	CASSLAPDRVYYGYTF
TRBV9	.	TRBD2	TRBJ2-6	TGTGCCAGTACGAAAGATGGGGGGGCTGGGGCCAACGTCCTGACTTTC	CASTKDGGAGANVLTF
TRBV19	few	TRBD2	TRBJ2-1	TGTGCCAGTAGTTTAACTAGCGGGAGGTTTAATGAGCAGTTCTTC	CASSLTSGRFNEQFF
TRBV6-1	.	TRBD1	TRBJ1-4	TGTGCCAGCAGTGAGGCTTTGGGACAGCAAAAACTGTTTTTT	CASSEALGQQKLFF
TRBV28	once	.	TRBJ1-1	TGTGCCAGCAGTAAGATGGGGGGTGTGGTTGGGACTGAAGCTTTCTTT	CASSKMGGVVGTEAFF
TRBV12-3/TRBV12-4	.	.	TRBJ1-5	TGTGCCAGCAGTCTTTCAGGGAATCAGCCCCAGCATTTT	CASSLSGNQPQHF
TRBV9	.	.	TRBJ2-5	TGTGCCAGCAGCGTAGCAGGGGTTTCGGAGACCCAGTACTTC	CASSVAGVSETQYF
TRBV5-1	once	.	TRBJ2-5	TGCGCCAGCAGGAACAGGTTACAAGAGACCCAGTACTTC	CASRNRLQETQYF
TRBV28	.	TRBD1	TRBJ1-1	TGTGCCAGCAGTTACCGGACAGGACGGCTGAACACTGAAGCTTTCTTT	CASSYRTGRLNTEAFF
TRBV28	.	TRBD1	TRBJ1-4	TGTGCCAGCAGTCCAGGGGGGAGGTGGGAAAAACTGTTTTTT	CASSPGGRWEKLFF
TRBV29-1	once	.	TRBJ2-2	TGCAGCGTTTTAGGGGAGGCCACCGGGGAGCTGTTTTTT	CSVLGEATGELFF
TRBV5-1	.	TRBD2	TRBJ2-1	TGCGCCAGCAGCTCGGGACTAGCGGGAGGACGCGACAATGAGCAGTTCTTC	CASSSGLAGGRDNEQFF
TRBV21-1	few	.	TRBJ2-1	TGTGCCAGCAGCAAAGGGGCAGGGGTGAATGAGCAGTTCTTC	CASSKGAGVNEQFF
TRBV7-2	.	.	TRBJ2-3	TGTGCCAGCAGTTTGGTGGGGGGGCCCACAGATACGCAGTATTTT	CASSLVGGPTDTQYF
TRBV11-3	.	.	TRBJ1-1	TGTGCCAGCAGCGTCTGCCTGAGAGGGACTGAAGCTTTCTTT	CASSVCLRGTEAFF
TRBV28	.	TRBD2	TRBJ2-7	TGTGCCAGCAGTCTACGACTAGCGGAGAGCTCCTACGAGCAGTACTTC	CASSLRLAESSYEQYF
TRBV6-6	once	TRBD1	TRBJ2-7	TGTGCCAGCAGTTACTCGGGACAGCTCTACGAGCAGTACTTC	CASSYSGQLYEQYF